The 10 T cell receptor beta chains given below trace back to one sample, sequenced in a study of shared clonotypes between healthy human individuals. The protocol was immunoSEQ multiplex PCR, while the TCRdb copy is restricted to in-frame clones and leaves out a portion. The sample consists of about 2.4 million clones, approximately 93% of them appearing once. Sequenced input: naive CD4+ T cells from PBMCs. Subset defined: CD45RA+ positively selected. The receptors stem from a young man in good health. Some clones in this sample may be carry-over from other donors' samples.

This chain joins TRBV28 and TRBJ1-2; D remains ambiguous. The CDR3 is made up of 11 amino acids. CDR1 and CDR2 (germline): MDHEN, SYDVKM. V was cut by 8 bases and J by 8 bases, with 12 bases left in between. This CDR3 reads CASRYERGYTF. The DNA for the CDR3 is TGTGCCAGCCGGTACGAGCGGGGCTACACCTTC.

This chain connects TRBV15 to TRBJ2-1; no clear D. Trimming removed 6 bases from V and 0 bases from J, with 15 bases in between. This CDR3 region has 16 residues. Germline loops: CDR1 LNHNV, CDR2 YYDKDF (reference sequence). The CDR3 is CATSTRTRSSYNEQFF. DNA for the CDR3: TGTGCCACCAGTACGAGGACCCGAAGCTCCTACAATGAGCAGTTCTTC.

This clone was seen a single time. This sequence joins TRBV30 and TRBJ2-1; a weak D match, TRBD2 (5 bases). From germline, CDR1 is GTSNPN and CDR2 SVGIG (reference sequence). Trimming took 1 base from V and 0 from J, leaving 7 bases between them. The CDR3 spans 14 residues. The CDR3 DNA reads TGTGCCTGGAGTGAAGGAGGCTCCTACAATGAGCAGTTCTTC. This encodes CAWSEGGSYNEQFF.

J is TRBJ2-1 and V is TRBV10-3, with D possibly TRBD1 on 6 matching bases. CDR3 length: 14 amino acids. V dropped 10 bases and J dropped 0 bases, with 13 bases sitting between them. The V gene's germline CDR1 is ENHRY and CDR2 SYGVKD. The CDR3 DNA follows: TGTGCCACTGATGGGGGCAACTCCTACAATGAGCAGTTCTTC. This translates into CATDGGNSYNEQFF.

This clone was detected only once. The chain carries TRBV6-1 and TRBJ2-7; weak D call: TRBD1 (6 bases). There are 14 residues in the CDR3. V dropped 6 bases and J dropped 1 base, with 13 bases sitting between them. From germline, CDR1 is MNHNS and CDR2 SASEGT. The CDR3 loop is CASSDTGQSYEQYF. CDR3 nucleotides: TGTGCCAGCAGCGACACCGGACAGTCCTACGAGCAGTACTTC.

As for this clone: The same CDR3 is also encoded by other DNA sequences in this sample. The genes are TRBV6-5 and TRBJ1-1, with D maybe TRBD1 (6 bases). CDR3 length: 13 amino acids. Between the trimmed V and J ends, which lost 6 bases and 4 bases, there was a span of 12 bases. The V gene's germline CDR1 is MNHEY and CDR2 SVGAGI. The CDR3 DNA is TGTGCCAGCAGCTTACAGGGTTCCACTGAAGCTTTCTTT. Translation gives CASSLQGSTEAFF.

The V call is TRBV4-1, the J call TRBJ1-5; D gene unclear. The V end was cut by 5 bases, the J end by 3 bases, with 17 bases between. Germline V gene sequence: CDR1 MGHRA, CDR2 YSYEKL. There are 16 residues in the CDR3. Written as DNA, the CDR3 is TGCGCCAGCAGCGGTCTGATGGTACAGCACAATCAGCCCCAGCATTTT. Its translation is CASSGLMVQHNQPQHF.

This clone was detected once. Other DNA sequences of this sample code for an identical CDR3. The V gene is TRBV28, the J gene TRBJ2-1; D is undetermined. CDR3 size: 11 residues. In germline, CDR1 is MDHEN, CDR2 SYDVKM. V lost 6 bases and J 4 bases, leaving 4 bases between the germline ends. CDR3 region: CASRSYNEQFF. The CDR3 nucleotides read TGTGCCAGCAGGTCTTACAATGAGCAGTTCTTC.

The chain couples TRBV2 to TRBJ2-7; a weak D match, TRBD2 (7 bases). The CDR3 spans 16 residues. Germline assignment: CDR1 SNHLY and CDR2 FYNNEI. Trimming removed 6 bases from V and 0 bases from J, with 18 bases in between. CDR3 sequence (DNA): TGTGCCAGCAGGAGGTTTTTAGGGGGGGACTCCTACGAGCAGTACTTC. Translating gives CASRRFLGGDSYEQYF.

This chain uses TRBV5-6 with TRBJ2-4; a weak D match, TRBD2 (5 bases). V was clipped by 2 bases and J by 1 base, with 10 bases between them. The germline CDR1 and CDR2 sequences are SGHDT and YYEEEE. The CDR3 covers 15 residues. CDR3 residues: CASSFWGVAKNIQYF. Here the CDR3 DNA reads TGTGCCAGCAGCTTTTGGGGAGTGGCCAAAAACATTCAGTACTTC.